This TCR beta chain was documented in a study of OX40 agonist ivuxolimab in advanced cancers. As to this clone: As yet, its antigen is unknown.

Sequencing was performed with immunoSEQ multiplex PCR; in TCRdb, only in-frame clones are kept and a portion is missing. The data show over 85,000 clones, 85% to 90% seen once. Whole-study results and caveats: Low clonal expansion, among the lowest seen, marked partial responders at 0.1-3.0 mg/kg. Expanded peripheral T cell antigen specificity was not determined.

This CDR3 spans 19 amino acids. CDR1 is MDHEN, CDR2 SYDVKM, per germline. The junction had 19 bases not matched to a gene; V was cut back by 7 bases and J by 1 base. The material sequenced was CD4+ or CD8+ T cells sorted from blood, taken in a trial of the OX40 agonist ivuxolimab. The chain carries TRBV28 and TRBJ1-5; TRBD1 matches at 7 bases. This TCR was recovered from an adult with an advanced solid tumor such as melanoma, head and neck, liver or kidney cancer. The CDR3 DNA reads TGTGCCAGCACCCGTTCCCCTAGGACAGGCCGTATGAGCAATCAGCCCCAGCATTTT. Amino acids: CASTRSPRTGRMSNQPQHF.